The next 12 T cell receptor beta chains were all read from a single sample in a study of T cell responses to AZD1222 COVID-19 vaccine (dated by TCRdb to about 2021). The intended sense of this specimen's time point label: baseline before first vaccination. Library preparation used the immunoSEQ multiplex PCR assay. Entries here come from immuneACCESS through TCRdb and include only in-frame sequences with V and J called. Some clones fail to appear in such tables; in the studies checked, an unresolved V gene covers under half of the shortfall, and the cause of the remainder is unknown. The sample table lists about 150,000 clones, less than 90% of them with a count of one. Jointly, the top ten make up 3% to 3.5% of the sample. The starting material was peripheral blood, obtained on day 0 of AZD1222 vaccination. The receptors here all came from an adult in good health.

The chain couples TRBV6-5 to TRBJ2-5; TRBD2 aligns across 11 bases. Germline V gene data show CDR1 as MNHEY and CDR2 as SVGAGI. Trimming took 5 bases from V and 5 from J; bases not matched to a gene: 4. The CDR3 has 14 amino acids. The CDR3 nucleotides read TGTGCCAGCAGTCTTAGCGGGGGGGCGGAGACCCAGTACTTC. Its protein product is CASSLSGGAETQYF.

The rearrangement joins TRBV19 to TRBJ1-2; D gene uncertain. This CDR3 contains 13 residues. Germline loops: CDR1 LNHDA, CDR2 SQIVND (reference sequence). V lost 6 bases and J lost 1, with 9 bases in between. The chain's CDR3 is CASSRGNNYGYTF. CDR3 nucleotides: TGTGCCAGTAGCCGAGGGAATAACTATGGCTACACCTTC.

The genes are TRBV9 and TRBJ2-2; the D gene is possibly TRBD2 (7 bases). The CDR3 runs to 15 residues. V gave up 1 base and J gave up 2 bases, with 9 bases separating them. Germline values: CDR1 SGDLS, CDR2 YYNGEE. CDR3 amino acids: CASSVRGGNTGELFF. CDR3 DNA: TGTGCCAGCAGCGTAAGGGGGGGCAACACCGGGGAGCTGTTTTTT. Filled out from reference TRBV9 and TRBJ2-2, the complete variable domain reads DSGVTQTPKHLITATGQRVTLRCSPRSGDLSVYWYQQSLDQGLQFLIQYYNGEERAKGNILERFSAQQFPDLHSELNLSSLELGDSALYFCASSVRGGNTGELFFGEGSRLTVL.

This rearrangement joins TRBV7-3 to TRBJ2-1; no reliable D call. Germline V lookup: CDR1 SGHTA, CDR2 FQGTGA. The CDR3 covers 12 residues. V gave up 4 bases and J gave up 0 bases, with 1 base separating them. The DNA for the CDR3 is TGTGCCAGCAGCTACTCCTACAATGAGCAGTTCTTC. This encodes CASSYSYNEQFF.

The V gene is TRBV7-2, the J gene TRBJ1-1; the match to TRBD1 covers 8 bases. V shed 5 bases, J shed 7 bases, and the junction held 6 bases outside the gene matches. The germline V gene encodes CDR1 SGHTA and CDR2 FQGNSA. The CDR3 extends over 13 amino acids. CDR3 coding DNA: TGTGCCAGCAGCGAATTCGACAGGGGTGAAGCTTTCTTT. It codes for CASSEFDRGEAFF. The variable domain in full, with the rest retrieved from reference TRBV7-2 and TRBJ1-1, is GAGVSQSPSNKVTEKGKDVELRCDPISGHTALYWYRQSLGQGLEFLIYFQGNSAPDKSGLPSDRFSAERTGGSVSTLTIQRTQQEDSAVYLCASSEFDRGEAFFGQGTRLTVV.

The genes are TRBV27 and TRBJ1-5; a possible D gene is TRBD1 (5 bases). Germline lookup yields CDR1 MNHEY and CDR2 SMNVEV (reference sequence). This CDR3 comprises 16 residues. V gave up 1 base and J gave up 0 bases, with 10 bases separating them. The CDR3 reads CASSLYGGYSNQPQHF. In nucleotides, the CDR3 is TGTGCCAGCAGTTTATATGGGGGGTATAGCAATCAGCCCCAGCATTTT.

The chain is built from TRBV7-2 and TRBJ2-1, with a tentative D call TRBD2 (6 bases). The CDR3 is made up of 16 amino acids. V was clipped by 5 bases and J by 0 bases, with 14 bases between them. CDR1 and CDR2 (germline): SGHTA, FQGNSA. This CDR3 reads CASSPYGGSSYNEQFF. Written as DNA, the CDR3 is TGTGCCAGCAGCCCATATGGGGGGAGCTCCTACAATGAGCAGTTCTTC.

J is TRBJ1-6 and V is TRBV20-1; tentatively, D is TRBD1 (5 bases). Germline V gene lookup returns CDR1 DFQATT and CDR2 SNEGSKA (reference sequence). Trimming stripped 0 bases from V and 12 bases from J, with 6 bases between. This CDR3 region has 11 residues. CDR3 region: CSARDQGPLHF. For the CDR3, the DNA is TGCAGTGCTAGAGATCAGGGACCCCTCCACTTT.

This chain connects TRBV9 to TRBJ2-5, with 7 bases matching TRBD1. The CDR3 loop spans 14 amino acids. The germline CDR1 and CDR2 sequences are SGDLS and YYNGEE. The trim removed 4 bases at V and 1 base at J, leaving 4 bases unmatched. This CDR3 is CASSSQGSQETQYF. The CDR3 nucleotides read TGTGCCAGCAGCTCACAGGGGTCCCAAGAGACCCAGTACTTC.

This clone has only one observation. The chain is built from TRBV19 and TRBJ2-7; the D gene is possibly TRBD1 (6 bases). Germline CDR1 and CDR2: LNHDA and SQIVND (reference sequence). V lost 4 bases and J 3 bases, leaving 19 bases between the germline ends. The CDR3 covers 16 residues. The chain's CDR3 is CASSTTRTVFRYEQYF. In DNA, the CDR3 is TGTGCCAGTAGTACAACCCGGACAGTTTTTCGCTACGAGCAGTACTTC.

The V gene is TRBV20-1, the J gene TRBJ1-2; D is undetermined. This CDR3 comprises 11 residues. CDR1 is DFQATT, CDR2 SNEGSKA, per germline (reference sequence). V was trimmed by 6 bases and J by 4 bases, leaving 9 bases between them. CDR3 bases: TGCAGTGCCAAGAACCCCTATGGCTACACCTTC. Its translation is CSAKNPYGYTF.

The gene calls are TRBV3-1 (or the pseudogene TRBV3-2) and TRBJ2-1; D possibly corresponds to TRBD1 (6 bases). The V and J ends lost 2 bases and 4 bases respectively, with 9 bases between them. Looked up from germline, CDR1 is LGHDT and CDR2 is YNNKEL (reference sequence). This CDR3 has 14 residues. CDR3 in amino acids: CASSQRGNYNEQFF. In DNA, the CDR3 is TGTGCCAGCAGCCAAAGGGGGAATTACAATGAGCAGTTCTTC.